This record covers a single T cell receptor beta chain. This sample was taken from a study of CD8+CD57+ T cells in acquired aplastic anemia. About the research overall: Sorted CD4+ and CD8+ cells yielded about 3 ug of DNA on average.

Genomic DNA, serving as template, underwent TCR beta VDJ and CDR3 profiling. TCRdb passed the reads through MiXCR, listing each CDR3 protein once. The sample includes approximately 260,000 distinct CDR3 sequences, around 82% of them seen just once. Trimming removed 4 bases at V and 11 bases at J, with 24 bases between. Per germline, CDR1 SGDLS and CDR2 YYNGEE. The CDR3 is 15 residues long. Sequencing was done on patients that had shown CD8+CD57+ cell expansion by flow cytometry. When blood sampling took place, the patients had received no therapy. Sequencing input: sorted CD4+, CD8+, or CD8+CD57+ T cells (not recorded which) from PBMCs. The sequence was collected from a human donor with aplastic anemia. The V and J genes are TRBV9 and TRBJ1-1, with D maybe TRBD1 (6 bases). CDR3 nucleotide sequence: TGTGCCAGCAGCTTAGCTCTAACAGGGCACTATTACGCTTTCTTT. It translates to CASSLALTGHYYAFF.